This T cell receptor (beta chain) appears in the sequencing data of a study of T cells after posttransplantation cyclophosphamide. Treatment was busulfan-fludarabine conditioning, a marrow graft, and cyclophosphamide on days +3 and +4. Germline CDR1 GTSNPN, CDR2 SVGIG (reference sequence). Germline trimming cut 6 bases from V and 6 bases from J; bases unmatched to any gene: 9. The CDR3 is made up of 14 amino acids. Measured with immunoSEQ multiplex PCR; TCRdb has only the in-frame clones, and not every one. This sample carries some 10,000 clones, roughly 80% of them seen once, and the ten largest clones take approximately 5.1%.

The source of this sequence is a female patient in her fifties or sixties who received an allogeneic stem cell transplant from a related donor, was CMV-positive, and had no GVHD. Part of the T cell pool may stem from the graft donor. This sequence joins TRBV30 and TRBJ1-4; 8 bases line up with TRBD1. The material sequenced was PBMCs, taken after allogeneic stem cell transplant with posttransplant cyclophosphamide. CDR3 protein: CACTDRGGDEKLFF. The DNA for the CDR3 is TGTGCCTGTACCGACAGGGGAGGGGATGAAAAACTGTTTTTT.